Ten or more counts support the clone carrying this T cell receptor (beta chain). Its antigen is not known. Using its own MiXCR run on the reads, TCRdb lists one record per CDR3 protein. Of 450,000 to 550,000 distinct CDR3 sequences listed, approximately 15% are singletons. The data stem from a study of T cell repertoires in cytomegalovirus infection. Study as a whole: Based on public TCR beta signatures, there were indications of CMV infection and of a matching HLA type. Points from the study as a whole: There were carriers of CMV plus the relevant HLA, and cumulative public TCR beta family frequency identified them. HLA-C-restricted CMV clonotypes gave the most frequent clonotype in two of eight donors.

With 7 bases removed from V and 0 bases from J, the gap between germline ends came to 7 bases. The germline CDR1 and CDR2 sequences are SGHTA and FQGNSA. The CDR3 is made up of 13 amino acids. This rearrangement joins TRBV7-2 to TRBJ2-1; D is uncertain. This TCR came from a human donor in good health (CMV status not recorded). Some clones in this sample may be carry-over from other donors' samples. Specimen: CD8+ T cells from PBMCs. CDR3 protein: CASTRSSYNEQFF. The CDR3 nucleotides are TGTGCCAGCACCCGAAGCTCCTACAATGAGCAGTTCTTC. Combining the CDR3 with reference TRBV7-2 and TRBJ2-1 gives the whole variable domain GAGVSQSPSNKVTEKGKDVELRCDPISGHTALYWYRQSLGQGLEFLIYFQGNSAPDKSGLPSDRFSAERTGGSVSTLTIQRTQQEDSAVYLCASTRSSYNEQFFGPGTRLTVL.